This T cell receptor (beta chain) was profiled in a study of T cells in Graves' hyperthyroidism and ophthalmopathy. Study results and limitations: A model of 13 V-J features distinguished ophthalmopathy from stable hyperthyroidism.

What was amplified from RNA transcripts were TCR beta CDR3 regions. The HTBI primer set drove a first-round RT-PCR of the TCR CDR3. TCRdb re-analysed the multiplex PCR reads in MiXCR, keeping a single row per CDR3 protein. This repertoire shows around 400,000 distinct CDR3 sequences, 12% to 15% found once; its top ten account for roughly a fifth. On this clonotype itself: What it binds is not known.

V was pared by 0 bases and J by 9 bases, with 2 bases of the junction left unmatched. The length of the CDR3 is 12 residues. CDR1 is GTSNPN and CDR2 is SVGIG in the germline V gene (reference sequence). The study left out patients who had uncontrolled infection, other autoimmune disease, pregnancy or lactation. What was sequenced was blood. The chain couples TRBV30 to TRBJ2-4; 7 nucleotides agree with TRBD1. The receptor's source is a woman in her sixties or seventies with Graves' ophthalmopathy. The CDR3 protein is CAWSVQGFIQYF. CDR3 bases: TGTGCCTGGAGTGTACAGGGGTTCATTCAGTACTTC.